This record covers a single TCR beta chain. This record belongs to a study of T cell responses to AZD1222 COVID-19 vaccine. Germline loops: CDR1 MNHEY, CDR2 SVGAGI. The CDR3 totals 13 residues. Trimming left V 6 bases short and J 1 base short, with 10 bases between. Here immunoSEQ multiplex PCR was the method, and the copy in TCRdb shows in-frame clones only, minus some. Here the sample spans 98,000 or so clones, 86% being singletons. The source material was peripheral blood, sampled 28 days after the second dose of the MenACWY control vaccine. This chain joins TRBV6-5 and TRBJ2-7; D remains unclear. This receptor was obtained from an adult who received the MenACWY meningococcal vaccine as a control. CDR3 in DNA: TGTGCCAGCAGGGTCAGAGCGTCCTACGAGCAGTACTTC. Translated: CASRVRASYEQYF.